Listed below are T cell receptor beta chains from one sample, sequenced in a study of blood T cell repertoires in COVID-19. Repertoires were generated with immunoSEQ multiplex PCR, while TCRdb's copy carries only in-frame clones and drops some. The repertoire consists of about 110,000 clones, with 81% occurring once and the leading ten covering roughly 37%. Sequenced: peripheral blood. The receptors shown here come from a man older than 75 with acute or convalescent COVID-19. CDR3s include the opening cysteine and the closing phenylalanine or tryptophan. A D gene is named only where the DNA matches it firmly. Clone size is stated in some rows and not others, as once, few, many or a class when expanded.

V gene	J gene	D gene	clone size	CDR3 protein	CDR3 DNA
TRBV18	TRBJ2-3	-	-	CASSPGTGYTDTQYF	TGTGCCAGCTCACCAGGGACTGGCTACACAGATACGCAGTATTTT
TRBV28	TRBJ2-7	-	-	CASSPPLGTGSPYEQYF	TGTGCCAGCAGTCCCCCCCTCGGTACAGGCTCACCCTACGAGCAGTACTTC
TRBV5-5	TRBJ1-1	-	-	CASSNADYRAGAFF	TGTGCCAGCAGCAACGCCGACTACAGGGCCGGGGCTTTCTTT
TRBV18	TRBJ1-6	-	-	CASSPQAGPNSPLHF	TGTGCCAGCTCACCACAGGCAGGGCCTAATTCACCCCTCCACTTT
TRBV5-6	TRBJ2-3	-	-	CASSLGPGIGTQYF	TGTGCCAGCAGCTTGGGGCCGGGGATCGGTACGCAGTATTTT
TRBV5-1	TRBJ2-2	TRBD2	once	CASSRLGLAGQTGELFF	TGCGCCAGCAGTCGATTAGGACTAGCGGGGCAAACCGGGGAGCTGTTTTTT
TRBV7-2	TRBJ1-3	TRBD1	-	CASSFSGTGSSSGNTIYF	TGTGCCAGCAGCTTCTCCGGGACAGGGTCCTCCTCTGGAAACACCATATATTTT
TRBV29-1	TRBJ2-3	-	-	CSVDRGAINTQYF	TGCAGCGTTGACAGGGGGGCAATTAATACGCAGTATTTT
TRBV5-1	TRBJ1-6	-	-	CASSSDRPGNSPLHF	TGCGCCAGCAGTTCCGACAGGCCTGGGAATTCACCCCTCCACTTT
TRBV5-1	TRBJ2-5	TRBD2	-	CASSLGGLAGGAETQYF	TGCGCCAGCAGCTTGGGCGGACTAGCGGGAGGGGCAGAGACCCAGTACTTC
TRBV5-1	TRBJ2-1	TRBD2	-	CASSPGTSGRASYNEQFF	TGCGCCAGCAGCCCCGGGACTAGCGGGAGGGCCTCATACAATGAGCAGTTCTTC
TRBV30	TRBJ2-3	-	-	CAWSSQFGLTDTQYF	TGTGCCTGGAGTTCACAGTTTGGGCTCACAGATACGCAGTATTTT
TRBV30	TRBJ2-3	-	-	CAWKTGPDTQYF	TGTGCCTGGAAAACAGGACCAGATACGCAGTATTTT
TRBV5-1	TRBJ1-5	-	-	CASSPAGSNQPQHF	TGCGCCAGCAGCCCCGCAGGGAGCAATCAGCCCCAGCATTTT
TRBV23-1	TRBJ1-1	-	-	CASSQSSGLAEAFF	TGCGCCAGCAGTCAGTCCTCCGGTCTTGCTGAAGCTTTCTTT
TRBV3-1/TRBV3-2	TRBJ1-1	-	-	CASRARDRSTEAFF	TGTGCCAGCAGGGCCAGAGACAGGAGCACTGAAGCTTTCTTT
TRBV11-2	TRBJ2-7	TRBD2	-	CASSLEISGRDEQYF	TGTGCCAGCAGCTTAGAAATTAGCGGGAGGGACGAGCAGTACTTC
TRBV19	TRBJ2-7	-	-	CATSSPGDSSYEQYF	TGTGCCACAAGCTCTCCCGGCGACAGCTCCTACGAGCAGTACTTC
TRBV5-1	TRBJ1-1	-	-	CASSLLGDSNTEAFF	TGCGCCAGCAGTCTTCTAGGGGATTCGAACACTGAAGCTTTCTTT
TRBV6-4	TRBJ2-7	-	-	CASAVGPSYEQYF	TGTGCCAGTGCGGTCGGTCCCTCCTACGAGCAGTACTTC
TRBV28	TRBJ2-5	TRBD1	once	CASTTRGTGAQETQYF	TGTGCCAGCACCACCCGAGGGACAGGGGCACAAGAGACCCAGTACTTC
TRBV5-1	TRBJ1-4	TRBD1	-	CASSPGTGGGGEKLFF	TGCGCCAGCAGCCCTGGGACAGGGGGCGGGGGTGAAAAACTGTTTTTT
TRBV11-3	TRBJ2-7	TRBD1	-	CASSSGTGGEQYF	TGTGCCAGCAGCTCGGGGACAGGGGGCGAGCAGTACTTC
TRBV6-5	TRBJ2-7	-	-	CATTWAHEQYF	TGTGCCACGACATGGGCGCACGAGCAGTACTTC
TRBV25-1	TRBJ2-7	TRBD1	-	CASSNRRDRQYF	TGTGCCAGCAGTAATCGCCGGGACAGGCAGTACTTC
TRBV29-1	TRBJ2-3	-	-	CSSTGLGTDTQYF	TGCAGCTCTACGGGACTTGGAACAGATACGCAGTATTTT
TRBV5-1	TRBJ2-7	-	-	CASSFGGASYEQYF	TGCGCCAGCAGCTTTGGGGGCGCGTCCTACGAGCAGTACTTC
TRBV6-1	TRBJ2-5	-	-	CASSEGGQGETQYF	TGTGCCAGCAGTGAAGGGGGGCAGGGCGAGACCCAGTACTTC
TRBV30	TRBJ2-7	TRBD1	-	CAWGQGASHEQYF	TGTGCCTGGGGACAGGGGGCGTCCCACGAGCAGTACTTC
TRBV5-1	TRBJ1-6	-	-	CASSPVGGSYNSPLHF	TGCGCCAGCAGCCCGGTGGGGGGTTCCTATAATTCACCCCTCCACTTT
TRBV27	TRBJ2-3	TRBD2	-	CASSLAAVAGPDTQYF	TGTGCCAGCAGTTTGGCAGCAGTAGCGGGACCAGATACGCAGTATTTT
TRBV5-6	TRBJ1-4	-	-	CASSNLQGSNEKLFF	TGTGCCAGCAGCAACTTACAGGGCTCTAATGAAAAACTGTTTTTT
TRBV3-1/TRBV3-2	TRBJ2-3	-	-	CASSQGGGGTDTQYF	TGTGCCAGCAGCCAAGGAGGGGGGGGCACAGATACGCAGTATTTT
TRBV12-3/TRBV12-4	TRBJ1-5	TRBD1	once	CASSLQGNQPQHF	TGTGCCAGCAGTCTACAGGGGAATCAGCCCCAGCATTTT
TRBV19	TRBJ1-6	-	many	CASSGSRDSPLHF	TGTGCCAGTAGTGGATCGCGGGATTCACCCCTCCACTTT
TRBV5-1	TRBJ1-2	TRBD1	-	CASSLVGQAQVYTF	TGCGCCAGCAGCTTGGTTGGACAGGCCCAGGTCTACACCTTC
TRBV5-6	TRBJ1-5	-	few	CASSVGGRLQPQHF	TGTGCCAGCTCGGTCGGGGGGCGACTTCAGCCCCAGCATTTT
TRBV7-9	TRBJ1-2	TRBD1	-	CASSSINQGARGYTF	TGTGCCAGCAGCTCCATAAATCAGGGGGCGCGAGGCTACACCTTC
TRBV12-3/TRBV12-4	TRBJ1-5	-	-	CASSFHSHQPQHF	TGTGCCAGCAGTTTTCATAGTCATCAGCCCCAGCATTTT